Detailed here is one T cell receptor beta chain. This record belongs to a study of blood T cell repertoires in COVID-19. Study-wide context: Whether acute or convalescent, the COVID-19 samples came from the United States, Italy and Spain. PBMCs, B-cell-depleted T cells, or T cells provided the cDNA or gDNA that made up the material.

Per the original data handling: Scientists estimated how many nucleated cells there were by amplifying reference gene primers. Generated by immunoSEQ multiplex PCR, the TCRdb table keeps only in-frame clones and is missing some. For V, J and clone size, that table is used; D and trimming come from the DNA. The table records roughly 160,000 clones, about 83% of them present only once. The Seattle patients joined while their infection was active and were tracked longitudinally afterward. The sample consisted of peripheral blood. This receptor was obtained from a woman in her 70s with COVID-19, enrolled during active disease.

CDR3 DNA sequence: TGTGCCAGCAGCAAAGTCACAGGGGGCAGTGGTGGCTACACCTTC. Residues: CASSKVTGGSGGYTF. J is TRBJ1-2 and V is TRBV21-1; the table's TRBD1 call for D was not verified on the DNA. TRBV21-1 is annotated as a pseudogene. The CDR3 spans 15 residues.